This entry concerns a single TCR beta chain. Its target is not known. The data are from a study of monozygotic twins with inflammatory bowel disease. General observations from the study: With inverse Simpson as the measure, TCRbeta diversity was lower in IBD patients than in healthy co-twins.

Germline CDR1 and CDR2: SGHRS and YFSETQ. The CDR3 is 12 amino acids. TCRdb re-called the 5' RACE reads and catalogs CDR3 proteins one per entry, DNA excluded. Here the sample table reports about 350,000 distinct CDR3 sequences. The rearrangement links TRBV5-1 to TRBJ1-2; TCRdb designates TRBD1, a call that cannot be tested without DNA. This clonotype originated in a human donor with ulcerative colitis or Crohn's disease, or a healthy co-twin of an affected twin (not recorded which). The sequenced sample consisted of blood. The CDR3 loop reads CASSPDRAGYTF.